This T cell receptor beta chain appears in the sequencing data of a study of control samples from healthy donors and cancer patients. Assay: immunoSEQ multiplex PCR; the TCRdb copy retains only in-frame clones and omits some. The repertoire holds about 180,000 clones, with roughly 89% as singletons. V lost 0 bases and J lost 4, with 15 bases in between. This CDR3 has 16 amino acids. Germline values: CDR1 SGHTA, CDR2 FQGNSA. Sequenced sample: blood. The chain employs TRBV7-2 and TRBJ1-2; TRBD1 might be the D (6 bases). The receptor's source is a woman aged 50 to 65 in good health. This CDR3 is CASSLAAGAASYGYTF. CDR3 coding DNA: TGTGCCAGCAGCTTAGCAGCAGGGGCAGCCTCCTATGGCTACACCTTC.